This entry concerns a single TCR beta chain. There are 15 residues in the CDR3. V lost 9 bases to trimming and J lost 2 bases, with 16 bases between them. Germline V lookup: CDR1 MNHEY, CDR2 SVGAGI. The sample's treatment: roughly 20 received Ad26.COV2.S at low or high dose, single or two shots; 5 received placebo; per-sample allocation not given. At day 63 after the first vaccine or placebo injection, samples were drawn. Its platform was an Ad26 vector, and its expressed antigen was Wuhan-strain SARS-CoV-2 spike. The data were taken from a study of Ad26.COV2.S vaccination and SARS-CoV-2 variants. Sequencing used immunoSEQ multiplex PCR; TCRdb keeps in-frame clones, though not all of them. Of 200,000 to 250,000 clones listed, around 89% are singletons.

The gene calls are TRBV6-5 and TRBJ2-2, with D perhaps TRBD1 (6 bases). The material sequenced was peripheral blood, taken in a trial of Ad26.COV2.S vaccine versus placebo. The receptor was isolated from a person aged 18 to 65 who received the Ad26.COV2.S COVID-19 vaccine or a placebo. The CDR3 spells CARGVVGGNTGELFF. CDR3 in DNA: TGTGCCAGGGGTGTTGTAGGGGGAAACACCGGGGAGCTGTTTTTT.